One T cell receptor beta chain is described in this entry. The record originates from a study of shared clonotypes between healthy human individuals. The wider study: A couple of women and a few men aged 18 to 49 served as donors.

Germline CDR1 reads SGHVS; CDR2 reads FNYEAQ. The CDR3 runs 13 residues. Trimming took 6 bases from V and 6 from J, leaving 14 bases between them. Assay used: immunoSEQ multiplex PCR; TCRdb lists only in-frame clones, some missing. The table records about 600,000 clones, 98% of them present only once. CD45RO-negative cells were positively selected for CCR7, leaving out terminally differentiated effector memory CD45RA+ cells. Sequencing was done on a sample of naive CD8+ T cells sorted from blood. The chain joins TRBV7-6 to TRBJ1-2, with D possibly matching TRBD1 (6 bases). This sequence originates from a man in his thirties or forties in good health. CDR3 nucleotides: TGTGCCAGCAGTTCCGGGGGCGCGGATGGCTACACCTTC. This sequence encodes CASSSGGADGYTF.